The rows below give T cell receptor beta chains drawn from one sample of a study of shared clonotypes between healthy human individuals. Only in-frame clones appear in the TCRdb table, and some are missing; sequencing was by immunoSEQ multiplex PCR. The sample lists 2 million to 2.5 million clones, 80% to 95% seen once, with roughly 0.36% in the top ten. Sequencing was carried out using naive CD4+ T cells from PBMCs. The receptors were sampled from a man aged 18 to 29 in good health. Some clones in this sample may be carry-over from other donors' samples. Both conserved end residues are part of each CDR3. D genes are given only for firm matches. Not all rows give a size; the values are once, few, many and, for expanded clones, a class.

.,TRBJ1-2,16,TRBV4-1,once,CASSQAEGRGNYGYTF,TGCGCCAGCAGCCAAGCAGAGGGGCGCGGTAACTATGGCTACACCTTC
.,TRBJ2-1,13,TRBV9,.,CASSLPQDNEQFF,TGTGCCAGCAGCCTCCCTCAGGACAATGAGCAGTTCTTC
.,TRBJ1-1,11,TRBV28,few,CASIGGTGAFF,TGTGCCAGCATCGGTGGCACTGGCGCTTTCTTT
TRBD2,TRBJ2-7,15,TRBV18,.,CASSPPGRGAYEQYF,TGTGCCAGCTCACCCCCGGGACGGGGGGCCTACGAGCAGTACTTC
TRBD1,TRBJ2-7,14,TRBV29-1,.,CSVEIRGQPYEQYF,TGCAGCGTTGAAATTCGGGGACAGCCCTACGAGCAGTACTTC
.,TRBJ2-3,15,TRBV5-5,.,CASSLVGGGTDTQYF,TGTGCCAGCAGCTTGGTGGGGGGAGGCACAGATACGCAGTATTTT
TRBD1,TRBJ2-7,14,TRBV5-5,.,CASSFGTGVGEQYF,TGTGCCAGCAGCTTTGGGACAGGGGTAGGGGAGCAGTACTTC
.,TRBJ2-1,11,TRBV20-1,.,CSGSVTHEQFF,TGCAGTGGTAGCGTTACCCATGAGCAGTTCTTC
TRBD2,TRBJ2-7,16,TRBV7-3,.,CASSLTSGKSSYEQYF,TGTGCCAGCAGCCTGACTAGCGGGAAAAGCTCCTACGAGCAGTACTTC
TRBD2,TRBJ2-1,16,TRBV2,.,CASSVLDGTSPNEQFF,TGTGCCAGCAGCGTGCTGGACGGGACTAGTCCCAATGAGCAGTTCTTC
.,TRBJ2-7,17,TRBV4-2,.,CASSQDWGDFSSYEQYF,TGTGCCAGCAGCCAAGATTGGGGGGACTTTTCTTCCTACGAGCAGTACTTC
TRBD2,TRBJ2-7,16,TRBV28,.,CASSLHGSGTSYEQYF,TGTGCCAGCAGTTTACATGGGAGCGGGACTTCCTACGAGCAGTACTTC
TRBD1,TRBJ2-1,17,TRBV5-8,.,CASSYPGQASSYNEQFF,TGTGCCAGCAGCTATCCGGGACAGGCAAGCTCCTACAATGAGCAGTTCTTC
.,TRBJ2-1,13,TRBV28,.,CASRGDVYNEQFF,TGTGCCAGCAGAGGGGACGTGTACAATGAGCAGTTCTTC
.,TRBJ2-1,14,TRBV9,.,CASSVSASYNEQFF,TGTGCCAGCAGCGTCTCTGCCTCCTACAATGAGCAGTTCTTC
.,TRBJ1-1,14,TRBV18,.,CASSPRQLNTEAFF,TGTGCCAGCTCACCAAGACAGCTGAACACTGAAGCTTTCTTT
.,TRBJ2-5,13,TRBV5-6,.,CASSEVGGETQYF,TGTGCCAGCAGCGAGGTGGGTGGAGAGACCCAGTACTTC
TRBD1,TRBJ2-3,15,TRBV7-9,.,CASSLSGTAPDTQYF,TGTGCCAGCAGCCTATCCGGGACAGCCCCAGATACGCAGTATTTT
.,TRBJ1-5,15,TRBV27,once,CASSPYSGHGQPQHF,TGTGCCAGCAGTCCGTATTCGGGACACGGTCAGCCCCAGCATTTT
TRBD2,TRBJ2-3,15,TRBV6-6,.,CASSYSGRGTDTQYF,TGTGCCAGCAGCTATAGCGGGAGGGGTACAGATACGCAGTATTTT
.,TRBJ2-3,17,TRBV5-1,.,CASSTSQGSGESDTQYF,TGCGCCAGCAGCACCTCCCAAGGTAGCGGAGAGTCGGATACGCAGTATTTT
.,TRBJ2-7,16,TRBV18,.,CASSPGGGEAPYEQYF,TGTGCCAGCTCACCAGGCGGCGGGGAGGCCCCCTACGAGCAGTACTTC
.,TRBJ1-2,8,TRBV28,.,CASKRDTF,TGTGCCAGCAAACGGGACACCTTC
TRBD2,TRBJ2-7,14,TRBV19,.,CASSILAGVYEQYF,TGTGCCAGTAGTATCCTAGCGGGGGTCTACGAGCAGTACTTC
.,TRBJ1-2,15,TRBV6-6,.,CASTQGGGYGYGYTF,TGTGCCAGCACCCAAGGAGGGGGGTACGGCTATGGCTACACCTTC
.,TRBJ2-7,14,TRBV6-5,.,CASSRSGLSYEQYF,TGTGCCAGCAGCCGATCCGGCCTCTCCTACGAGCAGTACTTC
.,TRBJ2-3,14,TRBV18,.,CASSPPTSTDTQYF,TGTGCCAGCTCACCTCCCACTAGCACAGATACGCAGTATTTT
TRBD1,TRBJ1-2,13,TRBV28,.,CASSFDRGYGYTF,TGTGCCAGCAGTTTCGACAGGGGCTATGGCTACACCTTC
.,TRBJ1-3,15,TRBV19,.,CASSSGFLGGNTIYF,TGTGCCAGTAGTTCGGGGTTCCTGGGGGGAAACACCATATATTTT